Below are 28 T cell receptor beta chains sequenced from a single sample in a study of a mutant IDH1 vaccine in newly diagnosed glioma. Sequencing was performed with immunoSEQ multiplex PCR; in TCRdb, only in-frame clones are kept and a portion is missing. The sample contains tens of thousands of clones, under 85% of which appear only once. Regarding time point: week 11, during vaccination. Topical imiquimod was applied with each vaccine dose, which held 300 ug of mutant IDH1 20-mer peptide. Antigens for these TCRs are unknown. The source was PBMCs, collected from a glioma patient whose treatment included an IDH1 peptide vaccine. Every receptor here comes from a man aged 25-45 years with glioma.

This sequence joins TRBV5-6 and TRBJ2-5, with D possibly being TRBD2 (5 bases). The assigned J gene may be wrong: the sequence end matches TRBJ2-7 better. The CDR3 consists of 15 residues. Germline CDR1 reads SGHDT; CDR2 reads YYEEEE. This CDR3 is CASSTRALGELEQYF. The CDR3 nucleotides read TGTGCCAGCAGCACTCGCGCCCTGGGAGAGCTCGAGCAGTACTTC.

The V call is TRBV6-1, the J call TRBJ2-7; no reliable D call. Trimming pared 5 bases from V and 4 bases from J, leaving 6 bases between. CDR1 is MNHNS, CDR2 SASEGT, per germline. This CDR3 spans 11 amino acids. The CDR3 sequence is CASSQRYEQYF. DNA for the CDR3: TGTGCCAGCAGTCAAAGATACGAGCAGTACTTC.

V gene TRBV5-8 combines with J gene TRBJ2-5; D possibly matches TRBD1 or TRBD2 (6 bases each). V lost 4 bases and J lost 5, with 12 bases in between. Germline V CDR1 and CDR2: SGHTS, YDEGEE. The CDR3 loop spans 13 amino acids. The CDR3 region has the DNA TGTGCCAGCAGCCTGATAGGGGGGGAGACCCAGTACTTC. This translates into CASSLIGGETQYF.

The V and J genes are TRBV9 and TRBJ2-1, with 7 positions matching TRBD1. The CDR3 totals 15 residues. In germline, CDR1 is SGDLS, CDR2 YYNGEE. J was trimmed by 4 bases and V by 4 bases; bases with no gene match: 8. Here the CDR3 reads CASSKPGQTYNEQFF. For the CDR3, the DNA is TGTGCCAGCAGCAAGCCGGGACAGACTTACAATGAGCAGTTCTTC.

The V gene is TRBV5-1, the J gene TRBJ1-4; D gene ambiguous. Germline CDR1 is SGHRS and CDR2 is YFSETQ. Trimming took off 2 bases at V and 5 bases at J, with 7 bases between the two ends. The CDR3 runs to 13 residues. CDR3 region: CASSFNTNEKLFF. The CDR3 coding sequence is TGCGCCAGCAGCTTTAACACAAATGAAAAACTGTTTTTT.

The J gene is TRBJ2-1, the V gene TRBV5-1; 7 bases map to TRBD2. Germline lookup yields CDR1 SGHRS and CDR2 YFSETQ. The CDR3 extends over 17 amino acids. J gave up 5 bases and V 1 base, and 12 bases lay outside the gene matches. This CDR3 reads CASSLTSDGGRNNEQFF. In DNA, the CDR3 is TGCGCCAGCAGCTTGACTAGCGACGGAGGACGCAACAATGAGCAGTTCTTC. Variable domain in full (rest from reference TRBV5-1 and TRBJ2-1): KAGVTQTPRYLIKTRGQQVTLSCSPISGHRSVSWYQQTPGQGLQFLFEYFSETQRNKGNFPGRFSGRQFSNSRSEMNVSTLELGDSALYLCASSLTSDGGRNNEQFFGPGTRLTVL.

The rearrangement uses TRBV19 and TRBJ2-4, with 8 bases fitting TRBD1. J gave up 3 bases and V 4 bases, and 5 bases lay outside the gene matches. CDR3 length: 15 amino acids. Germline values: CDR1 LNHDA, CDR2 SQIVND (reference sequence). CDR3 residues: CASSTTGANKNIQYF. CDR3 nucleotide sequence: TGTGCCAGTAGTACGACAGGGGCCAACAAAAACATTCAGTACTTC. Full variable domain (remainder filled in from reference TRBV19 and TRBJ2-4): DGGITQSPKYLFRKEGQNVTLSCEQNLNHDAMYWYRQDPGQGLRLIYYSQIVNDFQKGDIAEGYSVSREKKESFPLTVTSAQKNPTAFYLCASSTTGANKNIQYFGAGTRLSVL.

The gene calls are TRBV4-3 and TRBJ2-1; D is ambiguous. Trimming cost V 0 bases and J 8 bases, with 5 bases left between them. CDR3 size: 12 residues. Germline-derived CDR1 and CDR2 are LGHNA and YSLEER. The DNA for the CDR3 is TGCGCCAGCAGCCAAGATCGGTATGAGCAGTTCTTC. Protein sequence: CASSQDRYEQFF.

The CDR3 loop reads CASSLGTSGPEDTQYF. CDR3 DNA: TGTGCCAGCAGCTTAGGGACTAGCGGTCCAGAGGATACGCAGTATTTT. The chain recombines TRBV11-3 with TRBJ2-3; 10 bases are a match to TRBD2. The CDR3 is made up of 16 amino acids. The V gene end was trimmed by 1 base and the J gene end by 6 bases; junction bases not matched to a gene: 7. From germline, CDR1 is SGHNT and CDR2 YENEEA.

The rearrangement joins TRBV27 to TRBJ1-1, with D possibly matching TRBD1 (6 bases). Germline V CDR1 and CDR2: MNHEY, SMNVEV (reference sequence). Trimming removed 7 bases at V and 9 bases at J, with 21 bases between. The length of the CDR3 is 14 residues. CDR3 protein: CASIDTGQVRKAFF. The CDR3 region has the DNA TGTGCCAGCATTGACACAGGGCAAGTACGAAAAGCTTTCTTT.

This clone was picked up a small number of times. This chain joins TRBV28 and TRBJ1-1, with a weak D call TRBD1 (5 bases). V was trimmed by 7 bases and J by 5 bases, leaving 14 bases between them. Germline V gene sequence: CDR1 MDHEN, CDR2 SYDVKM. The CDR3 is 13 amino acids. Here the CDR3 reads CASIIGAGTEAFF. CDR3 in DNA: TGTGCCAGCATCATTGGGGCCGGGACTGAAGCTTTCTTT. Variable domain in full (rest from reference TRBV28 and TRBJ1-1): DVKVTQSSRYLVKRTGEKVFLECVQDMDHENMFWYRQDPGLGLRLIYFSYDVKMKEKGDIPEGYSVSREKKERFSLILESASTNQTSMYLCASIIGAGTEAFFGQGTRLTVV.

The chain couples TRBV29-1 to TRBJ1-2; 9 nucleotides line up with TRBD1. CDR3 length equals 12 residues. Germline values: CDR1 SQVTM, CDR2 ANQGSEA. V shed 5 bases and J 8 bases; nucleotides not matched to a gene: 6. The CDR3 DNA reads TGCAGCGTTCCCCGGACAGGGGAAGGCTACACCTTC. This codes for CSVPRTGEGYTF.

The chain links TRBV2 to TRBJ2-7; TRBD1 is a possible D gene (5 bases). The germline V and J ends were trimmed by 7 bases and 5 bases, with 24 bases remaining between them. There are 16 residues in the CDR3. Germline V gene data show CDR1 as SNHLY and CDR2 as FYNNEI. CDR3 nucleotide sequence: TGTGCCAGCATACCCCGAGTCTCAGGGATTATCCACGAGCAGTACTTC. Translating gives CASIPRVSGIIHEQYF.

The V call is TRBV5-5, the J call TRBJ2-7, with D uncertain. The V gene lost 4 bases and the J gene lost 4 bases, with 18 bases spanning the gap. Germline-derived CDR1 and CDR2 are SGHKS and YYEKEE (reference sequence). The CDR3 loop spans 15 amino acids. DNA of the CDR3: TGTGCCAGCAGCCCCGATCCGAGTGATGAGTACGAGCAGTACTTC. Its protein is CASSPDPSDEYEQYF.

V is TRBV28 and J is TRBJ1-1, with unresolved D. The V gene's germline CDR1 is MDHEN and CDR2 SYDVKM. The ends were cut back, 3 bases at V and 4 bases at J, with 6 bases in the middle. The CDR3 runs 12 residues. The CDR3: CASSLVGTEAFF. The DNA for the CDR3 is TGTGCCAGCAGTTTGGTGGGCACTGAAGCTTTCTTT.

The chain joins TRBV25-1 to TRBJ2-1; D gene uncertain. The CDR3 contains 14 residues. V was shortened by 3 bases and J by 7 bases, with 13 bases between the two germline ends. CDR1 and CDR2 from the germline V gene are MGHDK and SYGVNS. For the CDR3, the DNA is TGTGCCAGCAGTGATGGGCCTAAGTGGAATGAGCAGTTCTTC. Its protein product is CASSDGPKWNEQFF.

The chain is built from TRBV15 and TRBJ2-1; 7 positions match TRBD2. The J segment lost 10 bases and the V segment lost 0 bases, leaving 15 bases of the junction unmatched. There are 17 residues in the CDR3. Germline loops: CDR1 LNHNV, CDR2 YYDKDF (reference sequence). CDR3 loop: CATSRDMLGEGQSEQFF. The CDR3 DNA reads TGTGCCACCAGCAGAGATATGCTAGGGGAGGGCCAGAGCGAGCAGTTCTTC.

The chain is built from TRBV19 and TRBJ1-1; D might be TRBD1 (5 bases). Germline V CDR1 and CDR2: LNHDA, SQIVND (reference sequence). The length of the CDR3 is 13 residues. Trimming removed 3 bases at V and 5 bases at J, with 10 bases between. Here the CDR3 reads CASSMGERTEAFF. CDR3 sequence (DNA): TGTGCCAGTAGTATGGGGGAGAGGACTGAAGCTTTCTTT.

The V and J genes are TRBV7-2 and TRBJ1-3; no reliable D call. Between the trimmed V and J ends, which lost 5 bases and 3 bases, there was a span of 8 bases. The CDR3 is 13 amino acids. Germline V gives CDR1 SGHTA, CDR2 FQGNSA. DNA of the CDR3: TGTGCCAGCAGCCCCGGGTTTGGAAACACCATATATTTT. It yields the protein CASSPGFGNTIYF. Based on the CDR3 plus reference TRBV7-2 and TRBJ1-3, the full variable domain is GAGVSQSPSNKVTEKGKDVELRCDPISGHTALYWYRQSLGQGLEFLIYFQGNSAPDKSGLPSDRFSAERTGGSVSTLTIQRTQQEDSAVYLCASSPGFGNTIYFGEGSWLTVV.

The gene calls are TRBV30 and TRBJ2-1, with a weak D call TRBD1 (6 bases). The V gene's germline CDR1 is GTSNPN and CDR2 SVGIG (reference sequence). This CDR3 is 13 amino acids long. Trimming stripped 2 bases from V and 8 bases from J, with 13 bases between. The CDR3, as DNA: TGTGCCTGGAGTAGGGGACACGTCGATGAGCAGTTCTTC. Its protein product is CAWSRGHVDEQFF.

This clone was seen once. V usage is TRBV6-5 and J usage is TRBJ1-5; weak D call: TRBD1 (6 bases). V gave up 5 bases and J gave up 3 bases, with 11 bases separating them. The germline gives CDR1 MNHEY, CDR2 SVGAGI. CDR3 length: 14 amino acids. The CDR3 here is CASSRGGPNQPQHF. CDR3 DNA: TGTGCCAGCAGTCGAGGGGGGCCCAATCAGCCCCAGCATTTT.

This sequence joins TRBV19 and TRBJ2-1; TRBD2 might be the D (6 bases). V lost 2 bases and J lost 0, with 20 bases in between. This CDR3 contains 19 residues. In germline, CDR1 is LNHDA, CDR2 SQIVND (reference sequence). Here the CDR3 DNA reads TGTGCCAGTAGTATACAGAGGTGGGCGGGATCCCCCTCCTACAATGAGCAGTTCTTC. Protein product: CASSIQRWAGSPSYNEQFF.

This clone appeared a few times. The gene calls are TRBV9 and TRBJ1-1; D might be TRBD1 (6 bases). Germline assignment: CDR1 SGDLS and CDR2 YYNGEE. Trimming shortened V by 4 bases and J by 1 base, and 14 bases separated the two germline ends. CDR3 length: 15 residues. The CDR3 DNA sequence: TGTGCCAGCAGCCCACAGGGTAACCAGAACACTGAAGCTTTCTTT. Amino acids: CASSPQGNQNTEAFF.

The chain has TRBV19 and TRBJ2-2; 9 nucleotides line up with TRBD1. V dropped 3 bases and J dropped 6; count of bases not matched to a gene: 2. Germline-derived CDR1 and CDR2 are LNHDA and SQIVND (reference sequence). The CDR3 has 14 amino acids. This CDR3 is CASSMGQGAGELFF. CDR3 in DNA: TGTGCCAGTAGTATGGGACAGGGTGCCGGGGAGCTGTTTTTT. The full variable domain, rest sourced from reference TRBV19 and TRBJ2-2, is DGGITQSPKYLFRKEGQNVTLSCEQNLNHDAMYWYRQDPGQGLRLIYYSQIVNDFQKGDIAEGYSVSREKKESFPLTVTSAQKNPTAFYLCASSMGQGAGELFFGEGSRLTVL.

The chain uses TRBV25-1 and TRBJ1-5; 9 bases are a match to TRBD1. V was clipped by 8 bases and J by 4 bases; unmatched bases: 15. Germline lookup yields CDR1 MGHDK and CDR2 SYGVNS. The CDR3 spans 17 residues. The CDR3 DNA follows: TGTGCCAGCGGGGGGGACTCGGACAGGGGTACGAATCAGCCCCAGCATTTT. The encoded protein is CASGGDSDRGTNQPQHF.

The chain is built from TRBV7-2 and TRBJ2-2, with a tentative D call TRBD1 (6 bases). Germline V gives CDR1 SGHTA, CDR2 FQGNSA. The CDR3 is 14 residues long. V was pared by 5 bases and J by 6 bases, with 13 bases between. The CDR3 is CASSTWGPAGELFF. CDR3 nucleotides: TGTGCCAGCAGCACCTGGGGGCCCGCCGGGGAGCTGTTTTTT.

A single count supports this clone. The CDR3 DNA sequence: TGTGCCAGCAGCGTGGATGGGACAGGGGGGTCGAAGCAGTACTTC. Its translation: CASSVDGTGGSKQYF. The rearrangement links TRBV9 to TRBJ2-7, with 11 bases matching TRBD1. Unmatched junction bases numbered 9, after V lost 2 bases and J lost 8 bases. Germline lookup yields CDR1 SGDLS and CDR2 YYNGEE. This CDR3 is 15 amino acids long.

This sequence joins TRBV2 and TRBJ2-5, with a weak D call TRBD2 (6 bases). The CDR3 totals 15 residues. Trimming left V 6 bases short and J 4 bases short, with 18 bases between. The V gene's germline CDR1 is SNHLY and CDR2 FYNNEI. CDR3 in amino acids: CASRGTRGVGETQYF. The CDR3 bases are TGTGCCAGCAGAGGTACGCGGGGCGTGGGAGAGACCCAGTACTTC.